These T cell receptor beta chains were read from a single sample in a study of regulatory T cells in long-lasting Graves disease. TCRdb itself ran the multiplex PCR reads through MiXCR, one entry per CDR3 protein. Of hundreds of thousands of distinct CDR3 sequences listed, about 15% are singletons. The data were also submitted as part of a second study, on T cells in Graves' hyperthyroidism and ophthalmopathy.

Source: peripheral blood mononuclear cells (PBMCs), taken at new diagnosis, from a patient treated with antithyroid drugs. These receptors were taken from a woman aged 30 to 39 with Graves disease. The CDR3 runs from the conserved cysteine through the conserved F or W. Each record gives: V gene, J gene, CDR3 protein.

TRBV15	TRBJ1-1	CATSRDFLGRVNTEAFF
TRBV7-2	TRBJ2-7	CASSFKPGAGEQYF
TRBV27	TRBJ2-7	CASSGLAGGPLGEQYF
TRBV6-2/TRBV6-3	TRBJ1-3	CASITGPFSGNAIYF
TRBV28	TRBJ1-6	CATDSGGNSPLHF
TRBV20-1	TRBJ1-1	CSARDQQGQNTEAFF
TRBV30	TRBJ2-1	CAWSAAGGLYNEQFF
TRBV11-2	TRBJ2-5	CASSPQGETQYF
TRBV12-5	TRBJ1-5	CASGLGYKPGQTYKHQPQHF
TRBV19	TRBJ1-1	CASSMNTLNTEAFF
TRBV27	TRBJ2-2	CASSLKLAGHTGELFF
TRBV7-2	TRBJ2-2	CASSLVKEGELFF
TRBV19	TRBJ1-1	CASSIGGTGLWVNTEAFF
TRBV20-1	TRBJ2-7	CSAPGTGAGEQYF
TRBV4-1	TRBJ2-3	CASSQQGGLWTDTQYF
TRBV7-2	TRBJ1-4	CASSPRQGTGKLFF
TRBV5-1	TRBJ2-7	CASSLTGERYEQYF
TRBV28	TRBJ1-4	CASSFTRTLNEKLFF
TRBV28	TRBJ1-2	CASSYRVGDSYTF
TRBV27	TRBJ2-3	CASSGRAGGGTDTQYF
TRBV19	TRBJ2-1	CASSSDTGLAGAGSRVEQFF
TRBV2	TRBJ1-4	CASSTWDSGSTNEKLFF
TRBV3-1	TRBJ1-6	CASSQVSFGTGSGSPLHF
TRBV6-1	TRBJ1-2	CASRSMGIYTF
TRBV11-1	TRBJ2-4	CASSGPGTGLENIQYF
TRBV6-2/TRBV6-3	TRBJ2-1	CASRYDRAQYNEQFF
TRBV6-1	TRBJ1-2	CASVGVDLGYGYTF
TRBV3-1	TRBJ2-1	CASSQEVASVYNEQFF
TRBV28	TRBJ1-1	CASSPSQEMNTEAFF
TRBV5-6	TRBJ2-2	CASSLPGQGAIGELFF
TRBV6-1	TRBJ1-5	CASRARGQISNQPQHF
TRBV9	TRBJ1-4	CASSPEGKIEKLFF
TRBV15	TRBJ2-2	CATSRRLAGYTGELFF
TRBV27	TRBJ2-3	CASSFPRGAQYF
TRBV20-1	TRBJ2-7	CSAYPYSGQGSYEQYF
TRBV20-1	TRBJ2-7	CSARVAGGGRYEQYF
TRBV3-1	TRBJ1-3	CASSQDLVNSGNTIYF
TRBV6-2/TRBV6-3	TRBJ1-2	CASSVDSQAEWDGYTF
TRBV28	TRBJ2-5	CASSFVDRAQETQYF
TRBV9	TRBJ2-7	CASSVWPRGSTTYEQYF
TRBV27	TRBJ2-3	CASSQNPKTTDTQYF
TRBV27	TRBJ1-1	CASYERRVLGNTEAFF
TRBV5-5	TRBJ2-3	CASSSWTAAGDTQYF
TRBV19	TRBJ1-1	CASSIDRWRYEAFF
TRBV9	TRBJ2-5	CASSPTHDSQETQYF
TRBV7-6	TRBJ1-6	CASSSQGAQSPLHF
TRBV12-3/TRBV12-4	TRBJ1-5	CASRLGRGDQPQHF
TRBV28	TRBJ2-6	CASSLIRAAGANVLTF
TRBV27	TRBJ2-1	CASSLSWMYNEQFF
TRBV12-5	TRBJ1-5	CASGLARQREYLGNQPQHF
TRBV7-2	TRBJ2-5	CASSLGGAHQETQYF
TRBV6-1	TRBJ1-1	CASRHRENTEAFF
TRBV12-3/TRBV12-4	TRBJ2-3	CASSLGLADPGDTQYF
TRBV2	TRBJ1-1	CASSLGTGSTEAFF
TRBV3-1	TRBJ1-2	CASSRDTAMGYTF
TRBV5-1	TRBJ2-7	CASGTGPYEQYF
TRBV18	TRBJ2-1	CASSPPLGPNEQFF
TRBV10-3	TRBJ1-1	CAIRPGTGVENTEAFF
TRBV24-1	TRBJ2-1	CATSQEWDEQFF
TRBV12-3/TRBV12-4	TRBJ2-1	CASLGGKAYDSSYNEQFF